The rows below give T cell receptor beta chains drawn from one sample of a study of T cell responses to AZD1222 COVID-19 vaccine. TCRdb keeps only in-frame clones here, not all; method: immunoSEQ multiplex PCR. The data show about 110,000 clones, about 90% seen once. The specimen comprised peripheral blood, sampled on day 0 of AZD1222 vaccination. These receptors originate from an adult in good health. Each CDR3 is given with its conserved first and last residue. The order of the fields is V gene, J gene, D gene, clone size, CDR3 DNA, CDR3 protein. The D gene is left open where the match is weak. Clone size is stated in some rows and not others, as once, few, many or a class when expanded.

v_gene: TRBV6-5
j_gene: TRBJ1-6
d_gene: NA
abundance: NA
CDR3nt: TGTGCCAGCACCACGTGGTCAGGGAGGAATTCACCCCTCCACTTT
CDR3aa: CASTTWSGRNSPLHF

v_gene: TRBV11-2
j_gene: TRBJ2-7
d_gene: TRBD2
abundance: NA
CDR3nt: TGTGCCAGCAGCTCGCCGGGACTAGCGGGAGGAATCTCCTACGAGCAGTACTTC
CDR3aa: CASSSPGLAGGISYEQYF

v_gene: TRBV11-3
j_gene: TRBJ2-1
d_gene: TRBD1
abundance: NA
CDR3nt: TGTGCCAGCAGTCCCGGGACAGAGGCCTACAATGAGCAGTTCTTC
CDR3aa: CASSPGTEAYNEQFF

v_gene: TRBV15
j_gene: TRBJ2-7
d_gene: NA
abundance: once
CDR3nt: TGTGCCACCAGCAGAGACCTCCGGGACACTAGGTACGAGCAGTACTTC
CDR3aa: CATSRDLRDTRYEQYF

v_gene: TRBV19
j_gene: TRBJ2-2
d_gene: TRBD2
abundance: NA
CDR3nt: TGTGCCAGTAGTACTAGCGGGGGGCTCGGGGAGCTGTTTTTT
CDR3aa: CASSTSGGLGELFF

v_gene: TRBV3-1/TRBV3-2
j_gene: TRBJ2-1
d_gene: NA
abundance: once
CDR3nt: TGTGCCAGCAGCCTAATGCAGAATGAGCAGTTCTTC
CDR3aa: CASSLMQNEQFF

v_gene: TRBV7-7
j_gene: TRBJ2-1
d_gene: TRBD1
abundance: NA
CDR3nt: TGTGCCAGCAGCCCGGACAGGCGCACCTACAATGAGCAGTTCTTC
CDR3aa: CASSPDRRTYNEQFF

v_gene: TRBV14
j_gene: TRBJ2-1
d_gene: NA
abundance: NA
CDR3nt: TGTGCCAGCAGCCCGGGTGTGGAGCAGTTCTTC
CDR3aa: CASSPGVEQFF

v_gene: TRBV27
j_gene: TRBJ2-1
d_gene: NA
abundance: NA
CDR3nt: TGTGCCAGCAGTTTATTTGGTGGGTACAGACTACGTCAGTACAATGAGCAGTTCTTC
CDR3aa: CASSLFGGYRLRQYNEQFF

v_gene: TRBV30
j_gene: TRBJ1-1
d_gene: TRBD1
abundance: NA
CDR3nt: TGTGCCTGGAGTTCTGGGGACAGGTCGATGAACACTGAAGCTTTCTTT
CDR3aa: CAWSSGDRSMNTEAFF

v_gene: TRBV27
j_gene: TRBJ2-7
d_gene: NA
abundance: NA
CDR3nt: TGTGCCAGCAGACCTCAAGCGGGTAAGACCTACGAGCAGTACTTC
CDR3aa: CASRPQAGKTYEQYF

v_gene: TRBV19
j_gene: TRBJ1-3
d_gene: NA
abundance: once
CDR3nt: TGTGCCAGTAGTATAACCGGGGGCCATGGAAACACCATATATTTT
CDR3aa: CASSITGGHGNTIYF

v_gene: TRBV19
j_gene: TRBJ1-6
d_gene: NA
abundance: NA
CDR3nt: TGTGCCAGTCGCTGGAACAGGGCTAATTCACCCCTCCACTTT
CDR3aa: CASRWNRANSPLHF

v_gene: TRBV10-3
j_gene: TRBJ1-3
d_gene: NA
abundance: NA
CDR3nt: TGTGCCATCAGTGACAGCCTCTCTGGAAACACCATATATTTT
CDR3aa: CAISDSLSGNTIYF

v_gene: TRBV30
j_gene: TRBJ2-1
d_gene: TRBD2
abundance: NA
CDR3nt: TGTGCCTGGAGTCGCCTAGCGGGCCTAACCAATGAGCAGTTCTTC
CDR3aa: CAWSRLAGLTNEQFF

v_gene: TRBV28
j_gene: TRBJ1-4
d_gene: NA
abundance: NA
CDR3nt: TGTGCCAGCAGTCGGCGGGGGGCGTGGGAAAAACTGTTTTTT
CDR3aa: CASSRRGAWEKLFF

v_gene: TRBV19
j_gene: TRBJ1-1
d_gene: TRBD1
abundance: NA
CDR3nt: TGTGCCAGTAGGACAGGGGGCGATGACACTGAAGCTTTCTTT
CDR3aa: CASRTGGDDTEAFF

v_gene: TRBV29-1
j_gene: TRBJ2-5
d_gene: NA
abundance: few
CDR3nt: TGCAGCGCAACAGGGCACCAAGAGACCCAGTACTTC
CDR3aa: CSATGHQETQYF

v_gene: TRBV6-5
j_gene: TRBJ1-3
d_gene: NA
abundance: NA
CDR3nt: TGTGCCAGCAGCAGGGACATAGGAAACACCATATATTTT
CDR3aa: CASSRDIGNTIYF

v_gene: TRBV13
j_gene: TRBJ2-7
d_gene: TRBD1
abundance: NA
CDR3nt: TGTGCCAGCAGCTCACAGGGGTTCTCCTACGAGCAGTACTTC
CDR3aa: CASSSQGFSYEQYF

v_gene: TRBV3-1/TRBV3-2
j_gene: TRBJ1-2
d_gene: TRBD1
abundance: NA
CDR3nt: TGTGCCAGCAGCCAGACCCCCGGGACAGGTCCCTATGGCTACACCTTC
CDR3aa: CASSQTPGTGPYGYTF

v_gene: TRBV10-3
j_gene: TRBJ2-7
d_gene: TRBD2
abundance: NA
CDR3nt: TGTGCCATCAGTGAGTCGCTAGCGGGGGGCGAGCAGTACTTC
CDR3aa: CAISESLAGGEQYF

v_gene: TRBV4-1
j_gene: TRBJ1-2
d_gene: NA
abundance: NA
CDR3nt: TGCGCCAGCAGCCCCACCAGGGGCTGGGGCTACACCTTC
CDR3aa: CASSPTRGWGYTF

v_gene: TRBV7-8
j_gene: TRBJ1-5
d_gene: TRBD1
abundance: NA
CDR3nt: TGTGCCAGCAGCTTAGGGGACAGGGCCTTTCAGCCCCAGCATTTT
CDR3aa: CASSLGDRAFQPQHF

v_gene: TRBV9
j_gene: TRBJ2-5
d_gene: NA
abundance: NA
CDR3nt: TGTGCCAGCAGCCCCCTCTCACTAAGGGGACCCCAGTACTTC
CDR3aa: CASSPLSLRGPQYF

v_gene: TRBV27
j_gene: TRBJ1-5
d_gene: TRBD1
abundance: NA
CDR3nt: TGTGCCAGCAGTTACAGGGGGGGCGTTCAGCCCCAGCATTTT
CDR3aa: CASSYRGGVQPQHF

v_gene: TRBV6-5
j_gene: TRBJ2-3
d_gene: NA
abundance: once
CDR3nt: TGTGCCAGCAGTTACTCGAATCTGGGAGCAAGCGGTACGCAGTATTTT
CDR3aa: CASSYSNLGASGTQYF

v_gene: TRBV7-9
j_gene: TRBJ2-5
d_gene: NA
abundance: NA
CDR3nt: TGTGCCAGCAGCTTAGGGGGGAGGGAGACCCAGTACTTC
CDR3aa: CASSLGGRETQYF

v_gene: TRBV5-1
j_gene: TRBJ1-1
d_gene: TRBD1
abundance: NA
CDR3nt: TGCGCCAGCACCAAGGGACAGCCGAACACTGAAGCTTTCTTT
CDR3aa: CASTKGQPNTEAFF

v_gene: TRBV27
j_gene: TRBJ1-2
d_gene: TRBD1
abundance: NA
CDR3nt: TGTGCCAGCAGTTACGGACAGGGGGCTAACTATGGCTACACCTTC
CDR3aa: CASSYGQGANYGYTF

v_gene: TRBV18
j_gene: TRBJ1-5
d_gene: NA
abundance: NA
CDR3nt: TGTGCCAGCTCACCCGGGGTAAACCAGCCCCAGCATTTT
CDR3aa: CASSPGVNQPQHF